This T cell receptor (beta chain) was retrieved from a study of blood T cell repertoires in COVID-19 (dated by TCRdb to the early 2020s). A note on the overall study: Collaborator samples came from the United States, Italy and Spain and covered acute and convalescent phases of COVID-19. Nearly every sample came with metadata listing a de-identified subject ID, COVID-19 status, age in years and sex. Where available, HLA class I and class II types were obtained from metadata supplied by the sample provider rather than from assay-based typing. Samples were obtained from the ongoing ImmuneRACE study (first 160 participants) and from over 1,000 subjects provided by 6 global collaborators. Subjects who had been exposed to COVID-19, were actively infected with it, or had recovered from it provided the deeply sampled blood TCRbeta repertoires that made up the dataset. The prospective study material was composed of cDNA or gDNA derived from T cells, B-cell-depleted T cells, or PBMCs. The repertoires were released in a freely available public database meant as a resource for research on the immune response to SARS-CoV-2.

TCRbeta CDR3 regions were amplified from genomic DNA using the immunoSEQ Assay, a bias-controlled multiplex PCR. The original pipeline was this. Nucleated cell counts per sample were estimated from amplification of reference gene primers within the assay. To quantify the absolute abundance of each unique TCRbeta CDR3 rearrangement, sequence reads were collapsed and filtered. For each sample, productive Simpson clonality was calculated by taking the square root of Simpson's diversity index across productive rearrangements. TCRdb carries this immuneACCESS record with in-frame sequences only. Its versions omit some clonotypes, under half of them owing to an unresolved V gene in the studies checked, with the rest unexplained. Clonal size and the V and J genes are those of that table, whereas D and trimming came from the DNA. For this sample there are approximately 270,000 clones; about nine tenths appear just once. The top ten constitute 6% to 6.5% of the sample.

V is trimmed back by 10 bases and J by 4 bases, and the junction contains 11 bases that no gene match accounts for. CDR1 MRHNA and CDR2 SNTAGT were looked up in the germline V gene. Reading from cysteine to phenylalanine, the CDR3 counts 15 amino acids. The kept DNA is CDR3 alone, 45 bases in frame from the first base. Summary of the overall study and its limitations: Clinical and demographic metadata were provided uncurated, with the amount varying by source and participant.

One collaborating source in Seattle enrolled patients during active infection and followed them longitudinally through the course of disease. The collaborating institutions used their own protocols to collect whole blood in K2EDTA tubes. Collaborator samples were shipped for TCRbeta analysis as frozen whole blood, isolated PBMCs, or DNA extracted from either sample type. Points on this clone: The antigen it binds to is not known. No much larger clone is present one base from it, and per-base qualities are unavailable.

This receptor chain uses TRBV6-4 and TRBJ2-2, with 8 bases in between that match TRBD1. This clonotype originated in a woman aged 30 to 39 with COVID-19, enrolled during active disease. Sample: peripheral blood. The CDR3 protein sequence reads: CAINSYRGTTGELFF. Here is the DNA: TGTGCCATCAATTCCTACAGGGGGACCACCGGGGAGCTGTTTTTT.